A single TCR beta chain is shown here with its context. The antigen remains undetermined. The entry originates in a study of T cell repertoires in cytomegalovirus infection. One entry per CDR3 protein results from TCRdb running MiXCR on the reads. The sample yields about 700,000 distinct CDR3 sequences, around 32% seen once. The CDR3 is 16 residues long. CDR1 MDHEN and CDR2 SYDVKM come from the germline V gene. V was clipped by 3 bases and J by 0 bases, with 15 bases between them. The specimen was cultured PBMCs, collected from culture after CMV antigen stimulation. The sequence was obtained from a human donor in good health (CMV status not recorded). Some clones in this sample may be carry-over from other donors' samples. V and J are TRBV28 and TRBJ2-7; D call uncertain. This CDR3 is CASSLEVSWASYEQYF. CDR3 nucleotides: TGTGCCAGCAGTTTGGAAGTCAGCTGGGCCTCCTACGAGCAGTACTTC. The whole variable domain, filled in from reference TRBV28 and TRBJ2-7, reads DVKVTQSSRYLVKRTGEKVFLECVQDMDHENMFWYRQDPGLGLRLIYFSYDVKMKEKGDIPEGYSVSREKKERFSLILESASTNQTSMYLCASSLEVSWASYEQYFGPGTRLTVT.